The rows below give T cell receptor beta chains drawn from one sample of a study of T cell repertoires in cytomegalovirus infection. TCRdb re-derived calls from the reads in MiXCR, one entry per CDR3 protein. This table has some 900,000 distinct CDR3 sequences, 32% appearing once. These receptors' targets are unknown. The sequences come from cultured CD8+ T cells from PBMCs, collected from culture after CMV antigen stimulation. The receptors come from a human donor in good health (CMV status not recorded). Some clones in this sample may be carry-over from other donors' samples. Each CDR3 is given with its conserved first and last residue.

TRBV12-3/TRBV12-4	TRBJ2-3	CASSLPRTGSTDTQYF
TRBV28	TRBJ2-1	CASSFPIGGGGNEQFF
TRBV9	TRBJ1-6	CANSPRDDNSPLHF
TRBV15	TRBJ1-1	CATGRGPFMNTEAFF
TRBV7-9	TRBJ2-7	CASSPPLPATLDEKYF
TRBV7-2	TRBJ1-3	CASSLGMPGNTIYF
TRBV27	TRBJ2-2	CASSLSPGHLNTGELFF
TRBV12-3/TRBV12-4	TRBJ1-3	CASSYPGRQSSGNTIYF
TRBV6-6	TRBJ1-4	CASSPGPAGEKLFF
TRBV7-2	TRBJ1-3	CASSSIPVISGNTIYF
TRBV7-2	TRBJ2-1	CASSLDPTSGVYNEQFF
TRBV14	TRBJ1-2	CASSQGHGTSPNYGYTF
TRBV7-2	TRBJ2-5	CASSLDTLAQYF
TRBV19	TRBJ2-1	CASSLRAANNEQFF
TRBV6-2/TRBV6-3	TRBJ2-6	CASSAGGAGANVLTF
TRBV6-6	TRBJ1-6	CASSYQGIYSPLHF
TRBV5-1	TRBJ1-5	CASSLATGINQPQHF
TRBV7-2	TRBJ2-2	CASSLNPGPLAGELFF
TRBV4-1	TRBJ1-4	CASSQGDRIIGEKLFF
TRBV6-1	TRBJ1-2	CASSADRPYNYGYTF
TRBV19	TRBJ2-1	CASTDTPTKKNEQFF
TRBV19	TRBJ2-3	CASSIVGTSTDTQYF
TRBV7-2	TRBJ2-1	CASSLRGGGDNEQFF
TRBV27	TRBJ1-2	CASSSYRDYGYTF
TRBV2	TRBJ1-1	CASSEILLGNTEAFF
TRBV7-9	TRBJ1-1	CASSTRDRGPNTEAFF
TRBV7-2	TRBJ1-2	CASSLAGGVVFGYGYTF
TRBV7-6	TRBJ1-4	CASSLEGGNEKLFF
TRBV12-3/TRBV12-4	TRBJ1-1	CASSLWNGRENTEAFF
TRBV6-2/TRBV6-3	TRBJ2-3	CASSPRGGTTTDTQYF
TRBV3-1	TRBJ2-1	CASSQGAGAHYNEQFF
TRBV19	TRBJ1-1	CASRLRGNTEAFF
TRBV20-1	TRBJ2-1	CSARDGGVYNEQFF
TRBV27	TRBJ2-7	CASSLSPGQGFSYEQYF
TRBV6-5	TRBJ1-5	CASSGARGWPQHF
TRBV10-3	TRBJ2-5	CAIRRDQETQYF
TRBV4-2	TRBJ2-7	CASSQEGTGWAYEQYF
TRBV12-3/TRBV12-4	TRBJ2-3	CASSWGLAVGTDTQYF
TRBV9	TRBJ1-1	CASSGVSSYGGGTEAFF
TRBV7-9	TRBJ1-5	CASSSETLYQPQHF
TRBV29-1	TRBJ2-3	CSVDAGADTQYF
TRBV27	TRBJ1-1	CASSRVNMNTEAFF
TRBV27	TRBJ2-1	CASSLSQRNEQFF
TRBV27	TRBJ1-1	CASSLTGTHEAFF
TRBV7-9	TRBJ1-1	CASSVGQNEAFF
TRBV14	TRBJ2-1	CASSSPRVNEQFF
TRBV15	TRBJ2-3	CAVQGPDTQYF
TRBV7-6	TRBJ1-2	CASSSGRNYGYTF
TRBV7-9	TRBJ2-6	CASSLLESNNVLTF
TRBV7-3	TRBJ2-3	CASSSWTGLAEPPSTDTQYF
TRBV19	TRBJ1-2	CATWRAPYGYTF